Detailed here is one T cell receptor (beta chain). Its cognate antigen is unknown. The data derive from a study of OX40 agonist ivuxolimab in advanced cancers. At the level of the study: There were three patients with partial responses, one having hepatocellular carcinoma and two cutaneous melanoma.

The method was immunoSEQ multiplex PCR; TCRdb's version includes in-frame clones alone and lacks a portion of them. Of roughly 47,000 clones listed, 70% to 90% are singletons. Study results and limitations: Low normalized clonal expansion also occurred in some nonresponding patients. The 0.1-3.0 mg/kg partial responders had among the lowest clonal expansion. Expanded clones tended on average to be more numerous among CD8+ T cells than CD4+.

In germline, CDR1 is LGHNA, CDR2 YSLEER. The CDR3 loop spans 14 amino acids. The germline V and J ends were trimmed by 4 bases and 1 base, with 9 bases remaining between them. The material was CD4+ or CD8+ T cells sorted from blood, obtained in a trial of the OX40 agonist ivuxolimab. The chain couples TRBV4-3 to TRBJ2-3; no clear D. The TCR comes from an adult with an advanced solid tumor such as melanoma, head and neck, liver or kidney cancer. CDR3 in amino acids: CASSRSDGTDTQYF. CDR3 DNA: TGCGCCAGCAGCCGGTCGGACGGCACAGATACGCAGTATTTT.